Below are 8 T cell receptor beta chains sequenced from a single sample in a study of blood T cell repertoires in COVID-19. Measured with immunoSEQ multiplex PCR; TCRdb has only the in-frame clones, and not every one. Among roughly 250,000 clones listed, over 80% were seen once. Sequences were obtained from PBMCs or T cells enriched from blood (not recorded which). The source is a human donor in a cohort exposed to, infected with or recovered from COVID-19 (not recorded which). The donor label of this sample is uncertain.

V and J are TRBV10-3 and TRBJ2-7, with D perhaps TRBD1 (7 bases). The V and J ends lost 8 bases and 2 bases respectively, with 16 bases between them. Germline assignment: CDR1 ENHRY and CDR2 SYGVKD. The CDR3 is 14 residues long. The CDR3 reads CAIALRDRTYEQYF. CDR3 nucleotide sequence: TGTGCCATCGCACTGCGGGACAGAACCTACGAGCAGTACTTC.

The J gene is TRBJ1-4, the V gene TRBV30; D gene uncertain. The V end lost 1 base, the J end lost 8 bases, and 8 bases lay between the germline ends. The CDR3 totals 12 residues. Germline loops: CDR1 GTSNPN, CDR2 SVGIG (reference sequence). CDR3 loop: CAWSGGLEKLFF. In DNA, the CDR3 is TGTGCCTGGAGTGGAGGGCTGGAAAAACTGTTTTTT.

The chain joins TRBV9 to TRBJ1-2; 10 bases line up with TRBD1. The CDR3 is made up of 15 amino acids. Germline CDR1 reads SGDLS; CDR2 reads YYNGEE. V lost 4 bases and J lost 4; bases outside the gene matches: 7. The CDR3 protein is CASSWDRGETYGYTF. The CDR3 DNA sequence: TGTGCCAGCAGCTGGGACAGGGGCGAGACCTATGGCTACACCTTC.

CDR3: CASSQGTAHNSPLHF. The CDR3 nucleotides read TGCGCCAGCAGCCAGGGGACAGCTCATAATTCACCCCTCCACTTT. This chain uses TRBV4-1 with TRBJ1-6, with 7 bases fitting TRBD1. Germline loops: CDR1 MGHRA, CDR2 YSYEKL. This CDR3 comprises 15 residues. Trimming at V came to 3 bases and at J to 5 bases, leaving 4 bases not matched to a gene.

This chain connects TRBV10-3 to TRBJ2-7; 7 bases map to TRBD1. With V trimmed by 0 bases and J by 6 bases, 8 bases remained unmatched. CDR1 and CDR2 (germline): ENHRY, SYGVKD. The CDR3 has 15 residues. In DNA form, the CDR3 reads TGTGCCATCAGTGAGTCGCGACAGGGACGAGGCGAGCAGTACTTC. This gives the protein CAISESRQGRGEQYF.

J is TRBJ2-5 and V is TRBV4-2, with 10 bases that match TRBD2. This CDR3 has 15 residues. V dropped 6 bases and J dropped 2; count of bases not matched to a gene: 6. The germline V gene encodes CDR1 LGHNA and CDR2 YNFKEQ. The CDR3 loop is CASSPQRGGQETQYF. The DNA of the CDR3 is TGTGCCAGCAGTCCCCAGCGGGGGGGACAAGAGACCCAGTACTTC.

This clone was detected only a few times. The chain recombines TRBV11-2 with TRBJ2-1; TRBD2 aligns across 15 bases. Germline CDR1 reads SGHAT; CDR2 reads FQNNGV. The CDR3 runs 18 residues. V shed 5 bases, J shed 0 bases, and the junction held 5 bases outside the gene matches. The CDR3 reads CASSPRTSGGASYNEQFF. The CDR3 nucleotides are TGTGCCAGCAGCCCAAGGACTAGCGGGGGGGCCTCCTACAATGAGCAGTTCTTC.

The chain links TRBV7-2 to TRBJ1-2, with D perhaps TRBD1 (5 bases). The V gene's germline CDR1 is SGHTA and CDR2 FQGNSA. With 5 bases removed from V and 0 bases from J, the gap between germline ends came to 13 bases. CDR3 size: 15 residues. CDR3 DNA sequence: TGTGCCAGCAGCAAACCAGGGATAGCTAACTATGGCTACACCTTC. The encoded protein is CASSKPGIANYGYTF.